A selection of T cell receptor beta chains follows, all from one sample in a study of human T cells and chemical hapten exposure. TCRdb fed the RACE reads into MiXCR, producing one record per CDR3 protein. The sample includes roughly 380,000 distinct CDR3 sequences, less than 6.5% of them seen just once. The material sequenced was whole blood, taken in connection with sensitization to the hapten diphenylcyclopropenone (DPC). These receptors were taken from a woman aged 45-59 years with alopecia areata. Some clones in this sample may be carry-over from other donors' samples. Each CDR3 is given with its conserved first and last residue. The D gene is left open where the match is weak. Some rows mark clone size as missing; the rest say once, few, many or name a class of expanded clone.

>.|TRBD2|TRBJ2-5|TRBV28
TGTGCCAGCAGTTTTGTCGGCGGGGGGGGTGAGACCCAGTACTTC
CASSFVGGGGETQYF
>many|TRBD1|TRBJ1-6|TRBV12-3/TRBV12-4
TGTGCCAGCAGTCCGACAGGGATAGGAAGCTCACCCCTCCACTTT
CASSPTGIGSSPLHF
>.|.|TRBJ2-3|TRBV27
TGTGCCAGCAGTTTATGGCCAGATACGCAGTATTTT
CASSLWPDTQYF
>.|TRBD2|TRBJ2-3|TRBV2
TGTGCCAGCAGTCGGGAACCGGGAGGGGTCACAGATACGCAGTATTTT
CASSREPGGVTDTQYF
>many|.|TRBJ2-3|TRBV7-3
TGTGCCAGCAGCTTAATTCCGGGGCCGGATACGCAGTATTTT
CASSLIPGPDTQYF
>many|.|TRBJ2-5|TRBV14
TGTGCCAGCAGCCAAGATGGACCGACCCAGTACTTC
CASSQDGPTQYF
>many|.|TRBJ2-7|TRBV7-9
TGTGCCAGCAGCTTATCGGGCCTCTCCTACGAGCAGTACTTC
CASSLSGLSYEQYF
>few|.|TRBJ1-2|TRBV6-5
TGTGCCAGCAGTTACTCGGAGGGATACTATGGCTACACCTTC
CASSYSEGYYGYTF
>many|.|TRBJ1-1|TRBV6-6
TGTGCCAGCAGGCCGACAGACGGGAACACTGAAGCTTTCTTT
CASRPTDGNTEAFF
>many|.|TRBJ2-7|TRBV9
TGTGCCAGCAGCCCCATCGGTGGGGGGCGAAGCGAGCAGTACTTC
CASSPIGGGRSEQYF
>many|TRBD1|TRBJ1-5|TRBV9
TGTGCCAGCAGCGTGGGACAGGGCGGCCAGCCCCAGCATTTT
CASSVGQGGQPQHF
>.|.|TRBJ1-5|TRBV12-2
TGTGCAAGTCGCGCGCCCATGGGGGTCAGGAATCAGCCCCAGCATTTT
CASRAPMGVRNQPQHF
>.|TRBD1|TRBJ2-6|TRBV9
TGTGCCAGCAGCGAGGCCGGGACAGGGTTCTCTGGGGCCAACGTCCTGACTTTC
CASSEAGTGFSGANVLTF